This T cell receptor (beta chain) was identified in a study of T-cell memory formation after mild COVID-19. Overall study: TCR clusters were mostly confined to one donor each. General study results and limits: Clones that shrank (day 15 to 85) were balanced CD4/CD8, whereas later expanders leaned CD4+.

TCRdb analysed the 5' RACE reads with MiXCR anew, one entry per CDR3 protein. The sample lists a few hundred thousand distinct CDR3 sequences, 25% to 30% occurring once. This clonotype was recorded a few times. Its cognate antigen is unknown. Germline CDR1 and CDR2: SGHRS and YFSETQ. The V and J ends lost 2 bases and 8 bases, in that order; junction bases with no gene match: 6. This CDR3 has 16 residues. What was sequenced was PBMCs or a T cell subset sorted from them (not recorded which). The source is an adult woman who had mild COVID-19 (a few samples of this study predate the infection). Cell type and time point are not known. The chain uses TRBV5-1 and TRBJ2-1; 14 nucleotides match TRBD2. Here the CDR3 reads CASSFQGLAGVHEQFF. The CDR3 bases are TGCGCCAGCAGCTTTCAGGGACTAGCGGGGGTACATGAGCAGTTCTTC. Full variable domain (rest looked up from reference TRBV5-1 and TRBJ2-1): KAGVTQTPRYLIKTRGQQVTLSCSPISGHRSVSWYQQTPGQGLQFLFEYFSETQRNKGNFPGRFSGRQFSNSRSEMNVSTLELGDSALYLCASSFQGLAGVHEQFFGPGTRLTVL.